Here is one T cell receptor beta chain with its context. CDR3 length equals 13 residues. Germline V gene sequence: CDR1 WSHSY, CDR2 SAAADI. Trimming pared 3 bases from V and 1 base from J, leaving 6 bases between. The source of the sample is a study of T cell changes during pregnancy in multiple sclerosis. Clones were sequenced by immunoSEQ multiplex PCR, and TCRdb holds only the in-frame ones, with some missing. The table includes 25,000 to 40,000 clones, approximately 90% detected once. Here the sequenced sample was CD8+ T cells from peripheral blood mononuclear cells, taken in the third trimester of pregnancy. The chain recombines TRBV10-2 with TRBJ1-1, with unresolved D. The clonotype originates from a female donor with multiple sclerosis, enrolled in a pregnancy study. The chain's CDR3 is CASSEASNTEAFF. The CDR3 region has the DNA TGCGCCAGCAGTGAAGCGTCGAACACTGAAGCTTTCTTT.